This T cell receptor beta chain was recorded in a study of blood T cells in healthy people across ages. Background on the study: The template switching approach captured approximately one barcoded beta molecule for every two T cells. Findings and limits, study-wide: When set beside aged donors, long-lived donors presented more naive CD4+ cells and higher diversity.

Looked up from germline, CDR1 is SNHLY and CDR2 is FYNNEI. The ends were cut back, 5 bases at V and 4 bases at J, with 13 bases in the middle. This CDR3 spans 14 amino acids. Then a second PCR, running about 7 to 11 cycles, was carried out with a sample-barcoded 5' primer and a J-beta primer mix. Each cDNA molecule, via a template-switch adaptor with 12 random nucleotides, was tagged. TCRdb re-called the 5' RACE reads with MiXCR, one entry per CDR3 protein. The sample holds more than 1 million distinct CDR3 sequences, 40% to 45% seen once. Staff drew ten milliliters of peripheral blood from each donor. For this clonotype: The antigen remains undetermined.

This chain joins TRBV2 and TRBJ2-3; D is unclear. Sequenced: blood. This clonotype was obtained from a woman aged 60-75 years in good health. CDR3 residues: CASSPGFGADTQYF. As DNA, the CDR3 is TGTGCCAGCAGTCCCGGGTTTGGGGCAGATACGCAGTATTTT.